This TCR beta chain was documented in a study of control samples from healthy donors and cancer patients. V was trimmed by 8 bases and J by 3 bases, leaving 8 bases between them. The CDR3 consists of 12 residues. Sequencing was performed with immunoSEQ multiplex PCR; in TCRdb, only in-frame clones are kept and a portion is missing. The sample has some 54,000 clones, around 96% seen once. The rearrangement uses TRBV12-3 or TRBV12-4 and TRBJ2-1; TRBD1 is a possible D gene (5 bases). Sequenced sample: blood. The clonotype comes from a woman aged 25 to 39 in good health. CDR3 in DNA: TGTGCCAGCGGGGCAGGCTACAATGAGCAGTTCTTC. Protein product: CASGAGYNEQFF.